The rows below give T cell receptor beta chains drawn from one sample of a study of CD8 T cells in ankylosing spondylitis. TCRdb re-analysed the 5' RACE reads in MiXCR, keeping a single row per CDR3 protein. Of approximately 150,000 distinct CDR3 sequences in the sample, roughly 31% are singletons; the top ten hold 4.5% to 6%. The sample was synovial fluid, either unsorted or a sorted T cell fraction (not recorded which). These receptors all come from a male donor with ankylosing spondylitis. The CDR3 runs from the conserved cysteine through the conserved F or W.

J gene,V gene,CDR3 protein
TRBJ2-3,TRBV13,CASSLRVSSTDTQYF
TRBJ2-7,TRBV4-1,CASSQDWADPSYEQYF
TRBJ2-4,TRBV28,CASSLTGILNIQYF
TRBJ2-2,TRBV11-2,CASIATATGELFF
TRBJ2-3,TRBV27,CASSYSPRRTSGRTDTQYF
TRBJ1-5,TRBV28,CASLNLDGPNQPQHF
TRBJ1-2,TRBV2,CASSGRTGSIGYTF
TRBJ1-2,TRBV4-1,CASRREPTNYGYTF
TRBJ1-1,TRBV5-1,CASSLFPETNTEAFF
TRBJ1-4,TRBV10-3,CAISEATGGGNEKLFF
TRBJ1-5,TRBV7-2,CASSLGMAQPQHF
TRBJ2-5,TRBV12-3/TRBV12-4,CASSRDPKGDQYF
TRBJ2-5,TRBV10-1,CASSESTGANTQYF
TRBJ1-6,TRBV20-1,CSARTGTGFAPLHF
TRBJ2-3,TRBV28,CASSLRLAGSYTDTQYF
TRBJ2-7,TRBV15,CATSREQGTYEQYF
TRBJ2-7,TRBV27,CASSPGGKGAYEQYF
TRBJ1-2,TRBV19,CASRSWEHYGYTF
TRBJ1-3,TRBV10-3,CAISEGTSSGNTIYF
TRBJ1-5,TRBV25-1,CASSEFGDSNQPQHF
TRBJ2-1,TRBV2,CASSEGGTGRNEQFF
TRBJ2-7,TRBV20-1,CSARRDTSSYEQYF
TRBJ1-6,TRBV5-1,CASSALESLNSPLHF
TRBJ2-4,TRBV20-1,CSAPRDGGNIQYF
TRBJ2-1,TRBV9,CASSPGTSGRAGEQFF
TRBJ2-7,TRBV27,CASSSGLAYEQYF
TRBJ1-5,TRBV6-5,CASSSGNQPQHF
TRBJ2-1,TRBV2,CASSGLRGGPNEQFF
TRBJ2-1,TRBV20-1,CSARVGLEGEQFF
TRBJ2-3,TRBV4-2,CASSHLTSGRTDTQYF
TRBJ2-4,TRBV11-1,CASSPGLRKIQYF
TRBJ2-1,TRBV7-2,CASSLVLPPLYNEQFF
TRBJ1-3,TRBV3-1,CASSQAPGSGNTIYF
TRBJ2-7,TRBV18,CASSPSGQGREQYF
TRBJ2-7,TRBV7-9,CASSLGASPPYEQYF
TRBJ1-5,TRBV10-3,CAISPDREGNQPQHF
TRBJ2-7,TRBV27,CASSLKALTGVKTYEQYF
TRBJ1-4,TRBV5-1,CASGRGGTNEKLFF
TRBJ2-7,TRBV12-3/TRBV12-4,CASLDNRVHEQYF
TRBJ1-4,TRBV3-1,CASSQDPGTGKGKLFF
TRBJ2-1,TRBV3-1,CASSQDTNEQFF
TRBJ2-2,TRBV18,CASSPLVPGELFF
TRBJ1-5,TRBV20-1,CSAKDGNQPQHF
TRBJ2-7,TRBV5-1,CASRGLVQGASYEQYF
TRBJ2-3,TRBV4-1,CASSRMKGADTDTQYF
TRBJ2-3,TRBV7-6,CASGVAGGNTQYF
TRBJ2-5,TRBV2,CASSANRQETQYF
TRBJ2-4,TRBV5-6,CASSLVGGAKNIQYF